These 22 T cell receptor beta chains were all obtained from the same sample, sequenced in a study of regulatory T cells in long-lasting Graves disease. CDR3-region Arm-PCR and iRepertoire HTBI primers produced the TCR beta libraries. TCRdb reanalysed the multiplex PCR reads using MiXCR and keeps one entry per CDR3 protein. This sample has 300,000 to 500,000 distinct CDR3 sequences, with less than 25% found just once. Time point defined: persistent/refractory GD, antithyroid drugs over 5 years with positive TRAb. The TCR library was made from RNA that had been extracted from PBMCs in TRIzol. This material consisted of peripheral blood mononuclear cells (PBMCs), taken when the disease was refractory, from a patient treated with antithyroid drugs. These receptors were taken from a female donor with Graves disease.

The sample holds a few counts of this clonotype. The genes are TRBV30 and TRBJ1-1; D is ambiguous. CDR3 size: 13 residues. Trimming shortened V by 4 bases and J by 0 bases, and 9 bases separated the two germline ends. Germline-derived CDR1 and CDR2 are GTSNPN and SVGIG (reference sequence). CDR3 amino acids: CAWTGSLNTEAFF. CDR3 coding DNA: TGTGCCTGGACCGGTAGTTTGAACACTGAAGCTTTCTTT. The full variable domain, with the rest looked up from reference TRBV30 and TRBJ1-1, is SQTIHQWPATLVQPVGSPLSLECTVEGTSNPNLYWYRQAAGRGLQLLFYSVGIGQISSEVPQNLSASRPQDRQFILSSKKLLLSDSGFYLCAWTGSLNTEAFFGQGTRLTVV.

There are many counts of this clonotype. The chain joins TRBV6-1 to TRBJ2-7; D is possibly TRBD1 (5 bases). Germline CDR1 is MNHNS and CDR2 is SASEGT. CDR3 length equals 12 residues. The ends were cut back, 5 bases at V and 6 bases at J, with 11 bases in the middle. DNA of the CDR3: TGTGCCAGCAGTCCGGTCCAGGGCGAGCAGTACTTC. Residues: CASSPVQGEQYF.

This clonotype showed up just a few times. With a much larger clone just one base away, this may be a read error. CDR3 protein: CAWSPTGELFF. CDR3 coding DNA: TGTGCCTGGAGTCCCACCGGGGAGCTGTTTTTT. J is TRBJ2-2 and V is TRBV30; D uncertain. Per the germline V gene, CDR1 is GTSNPN and CDR2 is SVGIG (reference sequence). The V end was cut by 2 bases, the J end by 4 bases, with 2 bases between. The CDR3 length is 11 residues.

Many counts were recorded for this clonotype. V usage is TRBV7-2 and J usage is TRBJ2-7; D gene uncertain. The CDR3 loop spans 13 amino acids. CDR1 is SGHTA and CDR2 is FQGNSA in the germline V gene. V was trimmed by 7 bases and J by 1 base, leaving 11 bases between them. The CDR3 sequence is CASTYDPSYEQYF. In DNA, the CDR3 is TGTGCCAGCACCTACGACCCGTCCTACGAGCAGTACTTC. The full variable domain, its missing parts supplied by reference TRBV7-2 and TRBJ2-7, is GAGVSQSPSNKVTEKGKDVELRCDPISGHTALYWYRQSLGQGLEFLIYFQGNSAPDKSGLPSDRFSAERTGGSVSTLTIQRTQQEDSAVYLCASTYDPSYEQYFGPGTRLTVT.

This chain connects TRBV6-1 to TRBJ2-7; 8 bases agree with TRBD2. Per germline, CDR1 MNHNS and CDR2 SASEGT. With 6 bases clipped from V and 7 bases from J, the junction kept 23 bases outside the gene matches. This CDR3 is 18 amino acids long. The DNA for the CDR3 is TGTGCCAGCAGCCCCGGCCGGGGCCTAGCGGGTCTTACTGTGGAGCAGTACTTC. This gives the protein CASSPGRGLAGLTVEQYF.

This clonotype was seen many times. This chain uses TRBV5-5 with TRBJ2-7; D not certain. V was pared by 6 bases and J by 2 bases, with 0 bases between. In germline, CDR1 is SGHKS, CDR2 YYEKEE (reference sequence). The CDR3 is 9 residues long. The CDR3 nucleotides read TGTGCCAGCACCTACGAGCAGTACTTC. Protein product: CASTYEQYF.

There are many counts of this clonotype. CDR3 sequence reads: CATTGEGPGYTF. The CDR3 bases are TGTGCCACCACAGGAGAGGGGCCTGGCTACACCTTC. The chain links TRBV2 to TRBJ1-2; maybe TRBD1 (5 bases). The CDR3 runs 12 residues. V was shortened by 10 bases and J by 7 bases, with 16 bases between the two germline ends. Germline V gene lookup returns CDR1 SNHLY and CDR2 FYNNEI.

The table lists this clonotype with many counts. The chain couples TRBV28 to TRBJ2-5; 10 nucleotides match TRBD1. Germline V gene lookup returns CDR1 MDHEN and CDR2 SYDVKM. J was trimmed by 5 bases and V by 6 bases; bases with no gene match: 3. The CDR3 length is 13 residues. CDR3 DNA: TGTGCCAGCAGGGGACAGGGGTTTGAGACCCAGTACTTC. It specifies CASRGQGFETQYF.

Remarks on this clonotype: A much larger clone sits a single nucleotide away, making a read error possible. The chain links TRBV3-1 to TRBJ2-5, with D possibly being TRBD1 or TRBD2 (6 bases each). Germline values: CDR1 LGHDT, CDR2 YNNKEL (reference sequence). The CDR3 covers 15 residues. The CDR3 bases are TGTGCCGGCAGCCCCGTTCTGGGGGGCGGGGAGACCCAGTACTTC. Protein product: CAGSPVLGGGETQYF.

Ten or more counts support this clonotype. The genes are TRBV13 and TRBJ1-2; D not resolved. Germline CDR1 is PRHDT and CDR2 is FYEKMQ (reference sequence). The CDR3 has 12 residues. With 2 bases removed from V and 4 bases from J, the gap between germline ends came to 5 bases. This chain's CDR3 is CASSLSGYGYTF. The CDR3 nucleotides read TGTGCCAGCAGCTTATCGGGCTATGGCTACACCTTC.

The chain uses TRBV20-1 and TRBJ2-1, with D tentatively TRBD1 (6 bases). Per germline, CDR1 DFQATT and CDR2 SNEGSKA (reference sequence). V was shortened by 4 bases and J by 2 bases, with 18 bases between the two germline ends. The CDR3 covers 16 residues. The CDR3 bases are TGCAGTGCTACCCATGGTGAAGAGGGGGCCTACAATGAGCAGTTCTTC. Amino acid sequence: CSATHGEEGAYNEQFF.

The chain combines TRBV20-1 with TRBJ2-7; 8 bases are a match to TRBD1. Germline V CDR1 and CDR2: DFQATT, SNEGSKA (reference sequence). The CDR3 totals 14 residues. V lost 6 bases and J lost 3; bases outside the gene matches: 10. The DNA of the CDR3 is TGCAGTGCGAGGGACAGGCGAAGGGTCTACGAGCAGTACTTC. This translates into CSARDRRRVYEQYF.

In DNA form, the CDR3 reads TGTGCCAGCAGCCCCGGACAGGCTAAATACGAGCAGTACTTC. Translating it yields CASSPGQAKYEQYF. This chain links TRBV12-3 or TRBV12-4 with TRBJ2-7; 7 bases agree with TRBD1. V shed 6 bases, J shed 4 bases, and the junction held 9 bases outside the gene matches. CDR3 length: 14 amino acids.

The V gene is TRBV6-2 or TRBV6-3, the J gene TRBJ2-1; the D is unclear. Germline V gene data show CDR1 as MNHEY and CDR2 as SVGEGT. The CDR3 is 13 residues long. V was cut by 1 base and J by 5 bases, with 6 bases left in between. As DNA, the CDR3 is TGTGCCAGCAGTTACTTGGGTGACAATGAGCAGTTCTTC. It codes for CASSYLGDNEQFF.

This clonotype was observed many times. CDR3 residues: CASGEDAQNEKLFF. CDR3 nucleotides: TGTGCCAGCGGAGAGGACGCCCAGAATGAAAAACTGTTTTTT. The rearrangement links TRBV28 to TRBJ1-4; D is ambiguous. Germline loops: CDR1 MDHEN, CDR2 SYDVKM. The CDR3 runs 14 residues. V dropped 8 bases and J dropped 5 bases, with 15 bases sitting between them.

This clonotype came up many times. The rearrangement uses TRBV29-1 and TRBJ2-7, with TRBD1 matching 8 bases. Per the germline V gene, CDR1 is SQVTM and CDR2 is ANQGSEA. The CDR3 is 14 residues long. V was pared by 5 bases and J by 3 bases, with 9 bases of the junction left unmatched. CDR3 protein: CSVSQTGANYEQYF. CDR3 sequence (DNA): TGCAGCGTTTCACAGACAGGGGCCAACTACGAGCAGTACTTC.

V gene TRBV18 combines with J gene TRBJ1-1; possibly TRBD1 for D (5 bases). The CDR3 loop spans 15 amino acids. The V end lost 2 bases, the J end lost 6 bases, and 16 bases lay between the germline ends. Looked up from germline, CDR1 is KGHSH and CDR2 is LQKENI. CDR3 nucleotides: TGTGCCAGCTCACCAGAGGTACAGGCGGTCGCTGAAGCTTTCTTT. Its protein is CASSPEVQAVAEAFF.

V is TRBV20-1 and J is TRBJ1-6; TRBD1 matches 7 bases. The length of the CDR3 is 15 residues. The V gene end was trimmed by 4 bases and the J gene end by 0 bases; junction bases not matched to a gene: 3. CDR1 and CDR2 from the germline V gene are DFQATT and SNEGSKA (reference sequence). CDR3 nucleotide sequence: TGCAGTGCTAAGACAGGGAGCTCCTATAATTCACCCCTCCACTTT. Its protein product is CSAKTGSSYNSPLHF.

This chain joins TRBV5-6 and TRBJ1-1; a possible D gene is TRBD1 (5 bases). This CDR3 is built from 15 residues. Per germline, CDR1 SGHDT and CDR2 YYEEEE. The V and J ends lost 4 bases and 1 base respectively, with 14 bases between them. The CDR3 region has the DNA TGTGCCAGCAGCCCCGGGGCCGGGAGGAACACTGAAGCTTTCTTT. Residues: CASSPGAGRNTEAFF.

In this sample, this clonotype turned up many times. CDR3 in amino acids: CASSLVRGLAGVETQYF. In DNA form, the CDR3 reads TGTGCCAGCAGTTTAGTAAGGGGACTAGCGGGAGTGGAGACCCAGTACTTC. The chain employs TRBV28 and TRBJ2-5; 14 bases agree with TRBD2. With 2 bases clipped from V and 5 bases from J, the junction kept 7 bases outside the gene matches. Germline CDR1 MDHEN, CDR2 SYDVKM. This CDR3 spans 17 amino acids.

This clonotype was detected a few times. CDR3 bases: TGTGCCAGCAGTTACTCGTCCGGGGCGAGCTCCTACGAGCAGTACTTC. Its protein product is CASSYSSGASSYEQYF. V is TRBV6-5 and J is TRBJ2-7; perhaps D is TRBD1 or TRBD2 (5 bases each). Trimming left V 0 bases short and J 0 bases short, with 12 bases between. The CDR3 is 16 residues long. Per the germline V gene, CDR1 is MNHEY and CDR2 is SVGAGI.

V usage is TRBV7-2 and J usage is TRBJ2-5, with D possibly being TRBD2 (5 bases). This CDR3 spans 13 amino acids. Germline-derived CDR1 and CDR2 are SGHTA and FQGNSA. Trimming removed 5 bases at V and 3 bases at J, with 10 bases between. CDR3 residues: CASSKGLEETQYF. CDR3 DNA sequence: TGTGCCAGCAGCAAAGGACTTGAAGAGACCCAGTACTTC.